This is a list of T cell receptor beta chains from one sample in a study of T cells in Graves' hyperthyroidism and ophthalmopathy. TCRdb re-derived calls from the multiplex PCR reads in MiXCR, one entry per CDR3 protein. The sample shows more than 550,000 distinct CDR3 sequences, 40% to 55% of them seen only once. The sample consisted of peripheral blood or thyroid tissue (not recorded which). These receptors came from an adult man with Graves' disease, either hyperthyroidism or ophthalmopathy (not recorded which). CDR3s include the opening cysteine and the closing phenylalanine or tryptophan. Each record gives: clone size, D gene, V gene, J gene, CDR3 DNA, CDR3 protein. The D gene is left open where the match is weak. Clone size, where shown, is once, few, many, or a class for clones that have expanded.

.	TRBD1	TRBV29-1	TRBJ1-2	TGCAGCGGACTGGGACAGGGGGCGGGCTACTATGGCTACACCTTC	CSGLGQGAGYYGYTF
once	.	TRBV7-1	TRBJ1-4	TGTGCCAGCAGCTCGGGGGAGAGATCTGCAACTAATGAAAAACTGTTTTTT	CASSSGERSATNEKLFF
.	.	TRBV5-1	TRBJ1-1	TGCGCCAGCAGCGACCATTCTGAAGCTTTCTTT	CASSDHSEAFF
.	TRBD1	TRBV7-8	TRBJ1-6	TGTGCCAGCAGCCAAGGGACAGGGCCTAATTCACCCCTCCACTTT	CASSQGTGPNSPLHF
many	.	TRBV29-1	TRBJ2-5	TGCAGCGTTGACAGGGAAGGTGAGACCCAGTACTTC	CSVDREGETQYF
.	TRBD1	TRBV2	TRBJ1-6	TGTGCCAGCAGTGGACAGGGGTCGTATTCACCCCTCCACTTT	CASSGQGSYSPLHF
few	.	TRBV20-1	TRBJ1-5	TGCAGTGCGAGGACAGACAATAGCAATCAGCCCCAGCATTTT	CSARTDNSNQPQHF
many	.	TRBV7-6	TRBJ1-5	TGTGCCAGCAGCTTAGTCTCAGGGTATGGGCCCCAGCATTTT	CASSLVSGYGPQHF
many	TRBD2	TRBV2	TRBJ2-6	TGTGCCAGCAGGGGACTAGCGGCTGGGGCCAACGTCCTGACTTTC	CASRGLAAGANVLTF
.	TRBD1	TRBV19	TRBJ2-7	TGTGCCAGTAGGACGGGACAGTCTTCCTACGAGCAGTACTTC	CASRTGQSSYEQYF
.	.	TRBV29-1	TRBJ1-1	TGCAGCAGGCCGGACAGTGCGAACACTGAAGCTTTCTTT	CSRPDSANTEAFF
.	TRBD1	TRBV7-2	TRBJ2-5	TGTGCCAGCAGCTTACAAGAGTCGACAGGGCGAGAGACCCAGTACTTC	CASSLQESTGRETQYF
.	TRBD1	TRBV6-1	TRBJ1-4	TGTGCCAGCAGTGATGACAGGGGTTATGAAAAACTGTTTTTT	CASSDDRGYEKLFF
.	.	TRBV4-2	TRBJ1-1	TGTGCCAGCCGCATAACAGGGTTGGACACTGAAGCTTTCTTT	CASRITGLDTEAFF